The 20 T cell receptor beta chains listed next were all sequenced from one sample in a study of blood T cell repertoires in COVID-19. The method was immunoSEQ multiplex PCR; TCRdb's version includes in-frame clones alone and lacks a portion of them. This sample has about 330,000 clones; about 82% occur once, and the top ten carry 1.5% to 2%. The sequencing sample was made of peripheral blood. The receptors were sampled from a woman aged 50 to 60 with acute or convalescent COVID-19.

V gene TRBV18 combines with J gene TRBJ1-2; D is unclear. The V end lost 3 bases, the J end lost 8 bases, and 16 bases lay between the germline ends. This CDR3 is built from 14 residues. Germline loops: CDR1 KGHSH, CDR2 LQKENI. CDR3 DNA: TGTGCCAGCTCACCTCGTGGGGAGGTATTGGGCTACACCTTC. As protein: CASSPRGEVLGYTF. Using reference TRBV18 and TRBJ1-2 for the parts outside the CDR3, the full variable domain is NAGVMQNPRHLVRRRGQEARLRCSPMKGHSHVYWYRQLPEEGLKFMVYLQKENIIDESGMPKERFSAEFPKEGPSILRIQQVVRGDSAAYFCASSPRGEVLGYTFGSGTRLTVV.

The rearrangement links TRBV20-1 to TRBJ2-7; 10 bases agree with TRBD2. The CDR3 loop spans 16 amino acids. V gave up 6 bases and J gave up 0 bases; unmatched junction bases: 11. The germline V gene encodes CDR1 DFQATT and CDR2 SNEGSKA (reference sequence). The CDR3 sequence: CSASSFRTSGSYEQYF. The CDR3 DNA follows: TGCAGTGCGAGTTCTTTCAGGACTAGCGGCTCCTACGAGCAGTACTTC.

The V call is TRBV7-6, the J call TRBJ2-3; TRBD2 matches at 14 bases. Germline trimming cut 4 bases from V and 4 bases from J; bases unmatched to any gene: 4. Germline lookup yields CDR1 SGHVS and CDR2 FNYEAQ. The CDR3 runs to 16 residues. The CDR3 loop is CASSSGLAGDADTQYF. The CDR3 DNA follows: TGTGCCAGCAGCTCGGGACTAGCGGGAGACGCAGATACGCAGTATTTT.

V gene TRBV4-3 combines with J gene TRBJ2-7, with TRBD2 as a possible D gene (5 bases). The CDR3 spans 15 residues. Trimming removed 5 bases at V and 2 bases at J, with 16 bases between. Per germline, CDR1 LGHNA and CDR2 YSLEER. The CDR3 DNA reads TGCGCCAGCAGCTGGCGGGCCCAAATCACCTACGAGCAGTACTTC. Its translation: CASSWRAQITYEQYF.

The rearrangement joins TRBV5-1 to TRBJ2-2; 11 nucleotides match TRBD2. CDR1 and CDR2 (germline): SGHRS, YFSETQ. The V segment lost 2 bases and the J segment 7 bases; nucleotides outside the gene matches: 19. This CDR3 spans 20 amino acids. DNA of the CDR3: TGCGCCAGCAGCTTTCCGGGACAGGGTACTAGCGGGAGTGTTTACGGGGAGCTGTTTTTT. Its protein product is CASSFPGQGTSGSVYGELFF.

This clone occurred once. The rearrangement joins TRBV28 to TRBJ2-7, with D possibly TRBD2 on 5 matching bases. The V gene lost 6 bases and the J gene lost 4 bases, with 16 bases spanning the gap. CDR1 is MDHEN, CDR2 SYDVKM, per germline. The CDR3 consists of 14 residues. The CDR3 reads CASRPAGILYEQYF. The DNA for the CDR3 is TGTGCCAGCAGGCCAGCCGGGATTCTATACGAGCAGTACTTC.

This chain uses TRBV27 with TRBJ2-3; a weak D match, TRBD2 (6 bases). CDR3 length equals 14 residues. CDR1 and CDR2 from the germline V gene are MNHEY and SMNVEV (reference sequence). Trimming cost V 5 bases and J 0 bases, with 9 bases left between them. The CDR3 spells CASSLARSTDTQYF. The CDR3 DNA is TGTGCCAGCAGTCTAGCGAGAAGCACAGATACGCAGTATTTT.

V is TRBV24-1 and J is TRBJ2-7; 8 nucleotides align to TRBD2. Germline V CDR1 and CDR2: KGHDR, SFDVKD. Germline trimming cut 1 base from V and 2 bases from J; bases unmatched to any gene: 3. This CDR3 contains 15 residues. Here the CDR3 reads CATSDFAGGPYEQYF. CDR3 DNA sequence: TGTGCCACCAGTGATTTTGCGGGAGGCCCCTACGAGCAGTACTTC.

This chain joins TRBV6-5 and TRBJ2-3, with a tentative D call TRBD1 (5 bases). The CDR3 covers 16 residues. V lost 0 bases and J 0 bases, leaving 10 bases between the germline ends. Germline lookup yields CDR1 MNHEY and CDR2 SVGAGI. CDR3 DNA sequence: TGTGCCAGCAGTTACTCTCTCCAGGGTAGCACAGATACGCAGTATTTT. It encodes CASSYSLQGSTDTQYF.

This clone was seen a single time. The chain recombines TRBV27 with TRBJ1-6, with TRBD1 matching 8 bases. Trimming cost V 2 bases and J 9 bases; bases outside gene matches: 9. CDR1 and CDR2 (germline): MNHEY, SMNVEV (reference sequence). CDR3 length: 16 residues. CDR3 DNA: TGTGCCAGCAGTTTAATCCCGGGACAGGTATTTTCACCCCTCCACTTT. Protein sequence: CASSLIPGQVFSPLHF.

The V and J genes are TRBV5-6 and TRBJ2-1, with D maybe TRBD1 (5 bases). This CDR3 contains 17 residues. Germline assignment: CDR1 SGHDT and CDR2 YYEEEE. Trimming cost V 2 bases and J 0 bases, with 15 bases left between them. In DNA, the CDR3 is TGTGCCAGCAGCTTTATCAGTCGTGACAGCTCCTACAATGAGCAGTTCTTC. Encoded protein: CASSFISRDSSYNEQFF.

J is TRBJ2-1 and V is TRBV9, with 10 positions matching TRBD1. Looked up from germline, CDR1 is SGDLS and CDR2 is YYNGEE. CDR3 length: 15 amino acids. Trimming at V came to 4 bases and at J to 7 bases, leaving 8 bases not matched to a gene. Here the CDR3 DNA reads TGTGCCAGCAGCACCCGGGGACAGGGGTGGAATGAGCAGTTCTTC. It codes for CASSTRGQGWNEQFF. Drawing the rest from reference TRBV9 and TRBJ2-1, the complete variable domain is DSGVTQTPKHLITATGQRVTLRCSPRSGDLSVYWYQQSLDQGLQFLIQYYNGEERAKGNILERFSAQQFPDLHSELNLSSLELGDSALYFCASSTRGQGWNEQFFGPGTRLTVL.

This clone appeared once. This chain joins TRBV28 and TRBJ2-3, with 7 bases that match TRBD1. Looked up from germline, CDR1 is MDHEN and CDR2 is SYDVKM. The CDR3 contains 15 residues. The V segment lost 8 bases and the J segment 2 bases; nucleotides outside the gene matches: 10. The CDR3: CASVGQAGVTDTQYF. As DNA, the CDR3 is TGTGCCAGCGTAGGACAGGCCGGGGTCACAGATACGCAGTATTTT.

V is TRBV28 and J is TRBJ2-1, with 8 bases aligning to TRBD1. The CDR3 has 17 residues. Germline V gene lookup returns CDR1 MDHEN and CDR2 SYDVKM. J was trimmed by 8 bases and V by 2 bases; bases with no gene match: 14. The CDR3: CASSLNLRDRNRDEQFF. Here the CDR3 DNA reads TGTGCCAGCAGTTTAAACCTCCGGGACAGGAATCGGGATGAGCAGTTCTTC.

V usage is TRBV28 and J usage is TRBJ2-7, with a possible D match to TRBD1 (5 bases). This CDR3 region has 19 residues. V was cut by 4 bases and J by 0 bases, with 25 bases left in between. CDR1 is MDHEN, CDR2 SYDVKM, per germline. Here the CDR3 reads CASSSHAPSLGASSYEQYF. In nucleotides, the CDR3 is TGTGCCAGCAGTTCGCATGCCCCTTCGTTAGGGGCGAGCTCCTACGAGCAGTACTTC.

This chain links TRBV18 with TRBJ2-7, with TRBD2 identical over 8 bases. CDR3 size: 14 residues. V gave up 3 bases and J gave up 0 bases; unmatched junction bases: 1. Germline values: CDR1 KGHSH, CDR2 LQKENI. CDR3 sequence reads: CASSPGLVSYEQYF. For the CDR3, the DNA is TGTGCCAGCTCACCGGGACTAGTCTCCTACGAGCAGTACTTC.

This chain uses TRBV9 with TRBJ1-5; maybe TRBD1 (5 bases). The V end lost 4 bases, the J end lost 1 base, and 9 bases lay between the germline ends. Germline assignment: CDR1 SGDLS and CDR2 YYNGEE. This CDR3 is 14 amino acids long. The CDR3 protein is CASSPQGSNQPQHF. The CDR3 DNA follows: TGTGCCAGCAGCCCCCAGGGCAGCAATCAGCCCCAGCATTTT.

This clone has a single count. V usage is TRBV24-1 and J usage is TRBJ2-2; TRBD2 matches at 7 bases. Germline V CDR1 and CDR2: KGHDR, SFDVKD. Trimming removed 4 bases from V and 3 bases from J; junction bases left unmatched: 7. The CDR3 has 16 amino acids. The CDR3 DNA is TGTGCCACCAGTGACCCCGGGACTACCTACACCGGGGAGCTGTTTTTT. Protein sequence: CATSDPGTTYTGELFF.

The CDR3 coding sequence is TGCGCCAGCAGCCAAGAATCAAGACAGCTTACCTACGAGCAGTACTTC. It codes for CASSQESRQLTYEQYF. This chain joins TRBV4-3 and TRBJ2-7, with D perhaps TRBD1 (5 bases). CDR1 and CDR2 from the germline V gene are LGHNA and YSLEER. Trimming pared 0 bases from V and 2 bases from J, leaving 14 bases between. CDR3 length equals 16 residues.

This clone was found a few times. The chain combines TRBV28 with TRBJ2-3; tentatively, D is TRBD1 (5 bases). This CDR3 is built from 14 residues. V shed 7 bases and J shed 3 bases, with 14 bases lying between them. Germline loops: CDR1 MDHEN, CDR2 SYDVKM. The CDR3 reads CASTLQGETDTQYF. The CDR3 nucleotides read TGTGCCAGCACCTTGCAAGGGGAAACAGATACGCAGTATTTT.